The following is a T cell receptor (beta chain) sequence with its context. Authors' processing steps: Reference gene primer amplification gave nucleated cell count estimates. Generated by immunoSEQ multiplex PCR, the TCRdb table keeps only in-frame clones and is missing some. That table supplies the V and J calls and clone size; D and trimming were determined from the DNA. The sample consists of around 100,000 clones, roughly 86% of them appearing once. The data derive from a study of blood T cell repertoires in COVID-19. Trimming cost V 5 bases and J 3 bases, with 8 bases left between them. This CDR3 has 12 residues. Per the germline V gene, CDR1 is SQVTM and CDR2 is ANQGSEA.

The chain has TRBV29-1 and TRBJ1-5; D remains unclear. The receptor was isolated from a man aged 40-49 years with acute or convalescent COVID-19. Sequencing input: peripheral blood. CDR3 nucleotide sequence: TGCAGCGTTTCCGGGGTCAATCAGCCCCAGCATTTT. Translated, it gives CSVSGVNQPQHF.